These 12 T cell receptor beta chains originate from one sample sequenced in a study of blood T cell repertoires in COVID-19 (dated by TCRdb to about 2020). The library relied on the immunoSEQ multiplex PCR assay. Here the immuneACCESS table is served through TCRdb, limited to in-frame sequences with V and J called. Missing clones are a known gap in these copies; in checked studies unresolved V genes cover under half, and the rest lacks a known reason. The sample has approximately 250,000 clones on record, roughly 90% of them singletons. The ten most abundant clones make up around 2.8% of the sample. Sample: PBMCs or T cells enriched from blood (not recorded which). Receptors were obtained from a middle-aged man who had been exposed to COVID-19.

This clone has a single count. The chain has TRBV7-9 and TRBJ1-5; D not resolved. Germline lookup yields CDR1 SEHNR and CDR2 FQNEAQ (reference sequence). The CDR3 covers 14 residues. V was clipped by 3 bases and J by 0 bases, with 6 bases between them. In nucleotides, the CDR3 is TGTGCCAGCAGCTTTGCGGATAGCAATCAGCCCCAGCATTTT. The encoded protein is CASSFADSNQPQHF.

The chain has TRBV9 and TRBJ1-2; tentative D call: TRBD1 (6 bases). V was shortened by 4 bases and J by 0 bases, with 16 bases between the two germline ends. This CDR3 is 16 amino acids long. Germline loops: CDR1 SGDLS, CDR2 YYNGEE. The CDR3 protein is CASSPEGTPTNYGYTF. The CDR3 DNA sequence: TGTGCCAGCAGCCCCGAAGGGACACCCACTAACTATGGCTACACCTTC.

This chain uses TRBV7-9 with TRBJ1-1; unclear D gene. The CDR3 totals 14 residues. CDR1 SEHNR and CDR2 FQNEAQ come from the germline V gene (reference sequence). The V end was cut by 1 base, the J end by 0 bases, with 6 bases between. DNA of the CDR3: TGTGCCAGCAGCTTAGTAGCCATGAACACTGAAGCTTTCTTT. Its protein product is CASSLVAMNTEAFF. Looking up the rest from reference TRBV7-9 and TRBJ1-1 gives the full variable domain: DTGVSQNPRHKITKRGQNVTFRCDPISEHNRLYWYRQTLGQGPEFLTYFQNEAQLEKSRLLSDRFSAERPKGSFSTLEIQRTEQGDSAMYLCASSLVAMNTEAFFGQGTRLTVV.

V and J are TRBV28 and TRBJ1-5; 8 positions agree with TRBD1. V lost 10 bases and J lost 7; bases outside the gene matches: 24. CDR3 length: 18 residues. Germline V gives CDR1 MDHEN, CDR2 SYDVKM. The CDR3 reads CATMNRGLLLRGYQPQHF. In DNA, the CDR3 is TGTGCCACCATGAACAGGGGGTTACTTCTGAGGGGATACCAGCCCCAGCATTTT.

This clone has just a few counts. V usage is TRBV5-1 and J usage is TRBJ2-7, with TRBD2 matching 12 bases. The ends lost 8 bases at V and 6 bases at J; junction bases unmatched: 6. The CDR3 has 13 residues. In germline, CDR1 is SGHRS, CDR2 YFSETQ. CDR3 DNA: TGCGCCAGTAGTCTAGCGGGAGGGCGCGAGCAGTACTTC. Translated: CASSLAGGREQYF.

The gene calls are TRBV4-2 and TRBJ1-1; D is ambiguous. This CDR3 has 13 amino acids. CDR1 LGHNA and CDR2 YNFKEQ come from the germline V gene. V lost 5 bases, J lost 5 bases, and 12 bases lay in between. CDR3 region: CASSAGGRTEAFF. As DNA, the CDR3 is TGTGCCAGCAGCGCGGGAGGCAGGACTGAAGCTTTCTTT.

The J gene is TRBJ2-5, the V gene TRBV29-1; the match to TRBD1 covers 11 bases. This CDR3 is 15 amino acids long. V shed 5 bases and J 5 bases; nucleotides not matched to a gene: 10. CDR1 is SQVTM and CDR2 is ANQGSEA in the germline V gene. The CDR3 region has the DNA TGCAGCGTTTCGGGACAGGGGGTCCCGCGGGAGACCCAGTACTTC. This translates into CSVSGQGVPRETQYF.

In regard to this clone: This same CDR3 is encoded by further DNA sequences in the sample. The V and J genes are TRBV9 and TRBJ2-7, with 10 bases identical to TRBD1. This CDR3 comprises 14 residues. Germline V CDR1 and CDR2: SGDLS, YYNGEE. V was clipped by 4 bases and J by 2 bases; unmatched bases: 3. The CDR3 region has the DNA TGTGCCAGCAGCCCAGGACAGGGGGCCTACGAGCAGTACTTC. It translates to CASSPGQGAYEQYF.

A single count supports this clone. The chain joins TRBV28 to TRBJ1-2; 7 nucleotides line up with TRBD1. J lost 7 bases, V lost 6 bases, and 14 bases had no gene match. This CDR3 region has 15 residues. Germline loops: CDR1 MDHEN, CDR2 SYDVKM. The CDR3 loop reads CASRLLTQGMGGYTF. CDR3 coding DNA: TGTGCCAGCAGACTCCTAACACAGGGGATGGGTGGCTACACCTTC.

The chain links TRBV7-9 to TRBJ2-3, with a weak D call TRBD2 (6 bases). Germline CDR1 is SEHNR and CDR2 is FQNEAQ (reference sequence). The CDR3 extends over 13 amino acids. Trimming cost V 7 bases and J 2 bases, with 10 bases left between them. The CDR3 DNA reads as TGTGCCAGCACTGGCGGGAACACAGATACGCAGTATTTT. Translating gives CASTGGNTDTQYF.

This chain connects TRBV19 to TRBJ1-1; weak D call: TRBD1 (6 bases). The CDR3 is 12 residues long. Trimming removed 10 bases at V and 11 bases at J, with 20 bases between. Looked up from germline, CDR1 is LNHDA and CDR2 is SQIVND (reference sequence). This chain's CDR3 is CATGAQGLPAFF. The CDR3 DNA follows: TGTGCCACCGGCGCACAGGGTCTCCCGGCTTTCTTT.

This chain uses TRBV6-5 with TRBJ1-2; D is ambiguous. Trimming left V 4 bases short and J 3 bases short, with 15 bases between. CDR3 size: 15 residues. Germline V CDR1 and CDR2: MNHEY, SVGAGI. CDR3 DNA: TGTGCCAGCAGTTCCGCGGGCCTGGACCACTATGGCTACACCTTC. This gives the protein CASSSAGLDHYGYTF.